These T cell receptor beta chains were read from a single sample in a study of identical twins. MiXCR, run by TCRdb on the 5' RACE reads, gives a single entry per CDR3 protein. The data hold 420,000 or so distinct CDR3 sequences, with around 20% observed a single time. Specimen: naive T cells sorted from blood. The origin of the receptors is a man aged 50 to 59 in good health. The CDR3 runs from the conserved cysteine through the conserved F or W. Each record gives: V gene, J gene, D gene, clone size, CDR3 protein, CDR3 DNA. The D gene is left open where the match is weak. The size field is filled for only some rows; it gives once, few, many or a size class.

TRBV27	TRBJ1-5	TRBD1	few	CASSIGQGYSNQPQHF	TGTGCCAGCAGTATCGGACAGGGCTATAGCAATCAGCCCCAGCATTTT
TRBV7-2	TRBJ1-1	TRBD1	-	CASSRPDRRGTEAFF	TGTGCCAGCAGCCGACCGGACAGGAGGGGGACTGAAGCTTTCTTT
TRBV11-2	TRBJ2-3	TRBD2	once	CASSGLGRERADTQYF	TGTGCCAGCAGCGGGCTGGGGCGGGAGAGGGCAGATACGCAGTATTTT
TRBV5-1	TRBJ2-2	-	many	CASSLSAGELFF	TGTGCCAGCAGTTTATCTGCCGGGGAGCTGTTTTTT
TRBV28	TRBJ1-5	-	many	CASSLRAQPQHF	TGTGCCAGCAGTTTGAGGGCTCAGCCCCAGCATTTT
TRBV20-1	TRBJ1-2	-	-	CSAPRADFANYGYTF	TGCAGTGCTCCCAGGGCGGACTTCGCTAACTATGGCTACACCTTC
TRBV6-5	TRBJ2-3	-	-	CASSYGTQDTQYF	TGTGCCAGCAGTTATGGGACTCAAGATACGCAGTATTTT
TRBV5-1	TRBJ2-7	TRBD1	-	CASSLDRGDGEQYF	TGCGCCAGCAGCCTCGACAGGGGTGACGGCGAGCAGTACTTC
TRBV24-1	TRBJ2-2	-	many	CATSDLPGWELFF	TGTGCCACCAGTGATTTGCCGGGGTGGGAGCTGTTTTTT
TRBV20-1	TRBJ1-2	TRBD1	few	CSAPNTRQGGYGYTF	TGCAGTGCTCCCAATACCCGACAGGGGGGATATGGCTACACCTTC
TRBV20-1	TRBJ2-3	TRBD1	-	CSALSDRVGADTQYF	TGCAGTGCTTTATCGGACAGGGTAGGCGCAGATACGCAGTATTTT
TRBV7-2	TRBJ2-4	-	-	CASSLVEGIQYF	TGTGCCAGCAGCTTAGTGGAAGGCATTCAGTACTTC
TRBV20-1	TRBJ2-5	-	-	CSAAPWETQYF	TGCAGTGCTGCCCCATGGGAGACCCAGTACTTC
TRBV27	TRBJ2-3	-	-	CASSVLGNTDTQYF	TGTGCCAGCAGTGTCCTCGGGAACACAGATACGCAGTATTTT
TRBV12-3/TRBV12-4	TRBJ1-2	TRBD1	many	CASTKQGAYGYTF	TGTGCCAGCACTAAACAGGGGGCGTATGGCTACACCTTC
TRBV4-3	TRBJ2-1	-	many	CASSQKVAELLPNNEQFF	TGCGCCAGCAGCCAAAAAGTGGCCGAGCTCCTACCAAACAATGAGCAGTTCTTC
TRBV7-9	TRBJ2-1	TRBD2	-	CASSGRLAGGQFF	TGTGCCAGCAGCGGTAGACTAGCGGGAGGGCAGTTCTTC
TRBV24-1	TRBJ2-1	-	few	CATSARLEGEQFF	TGTGCCACCAGTGCTCGGCTGGAGGGTGAGCAGTTCTTC
TRBV15	TRBJ2-5	-	few	CATTKRGHETQYF	TGTGCCACGACAAAGAGAGGCCACGAGACCCAGTACTTC
TRBV10-3	TRBJ1-5	TRBD1	-	CATLHPGTGGFEQPQHF	TGTGCCACTCTCCATCCCGGGACAGGGGGCTTCGAACAGCCCCAGCATTTT
TRBV4-3	TRBJ1-1	TRBD1	once	CASSPDTGGTTEAFF	TGCGCCAGCAGCCCAGATACAGGGGGAACTACTGAAGCTTTCTTT
TRBV3-1	TRBJ2-1	TRBD1	-	CASSPLRGQAYNEQFF	TGTGCCAGCAGCCCACTCCGGGGACAGGCATACAATGAGCAGTTCTTC
TRBV7-6	TRBJ1-1	-	few	CASSSSFGRYTEAFF	TGTGCCAGCAGCTCCTCTTTCGGGCGGTACACTGAAGCTTTCTTT
TRBV15	TRBJ2-7	-	few	CATSRDRRTYEQYF	TGTGCCACCAGCAGGGACCGCCGAACCTACGAGCAGTACTTC
TRBV10-3	TRBJ2-7	TRBD1	few	CAISESETGEYEQYF	TGTGCCATCAGTGAGTCGGAGACAGGGGAATACGAGCAGTACTTC
TRBV29-1	TRBJ2-1	TRBD2	many	CSVIRTSGRTEQFF	TGCAGCGTCATACGGACTAGCGGGAGGACTGAGCAGTTCTTC
TRBV29-1	TRBJ1-2	-	many	CSVEAVTYGYTF	TGCAGCGTTGAAGCGGTTACCTATGGCTACACCTTC
TRBV20-1	TRBJ2-2	-	few	CSAPPRGNTGELFF	TGCAGTGCTCCCCCGCGGGGGAACACCGGGGAGCTGTTTTTT
TRBV30	TRBJ2-1	-	few	CAWSVGGAYNEQFF	TGTGCCTGGAGCGTAGGTGGGGCCTACAATGAGCAGTTCTTC
TRBV20-1	TRBJ2-7	-	few	CSVPGRTYEQYF	TGCAGTGTCCCGGGACGGACCTACGAGCAGTACTTC
TRBV5-1	TRBJ2-7	TRBD1	many	CASSHGQGFPGSRFHEQYF	TGCGCCAGCAGCCACGGACAGGGGTTTCCCGGGAGCCGGTTCCACGAGCAGTACTTC
TRBV12-3/TRBV12-4	TRBJ2-7	-	many	CASSSRGPYEQYF	TGTGCCAGCAGTTCACGGGGACCCTACGAGCAGTACTTC
TRBV7-2	TRBJ2-2	-	-	CASSLAGWGLTGELFF	TGTGCCAGCAGCTTAGCGGGGTGGGGGCTAACCGGGGAGCTGTTTTTT
TRBV29-1	TRBJ1-2	TRBD1	-	CSVPGQIFGGYTF	TGCAGCGTTCCGGGACAGATCTTTGGGGGCTACACCTTC
TRBV29-1	TRBJ2-1	-	-	CGVRRGRHNEQFF	TGCGGCGTTCGGAGGGGCAGGCACAATGAGCAGTTCTTC
TRBV9	TRBJ2-3	-	-	CASGVGKPRDTQYF	TGTGCCAGCGGTGTAGGAAAACCCAGAGATACGCAGTATTTT
TRBV28	TRBJ1-5	TRBD1	-	CASSLSGTGGSRPQHF	TGTGCCAGCAGTTTATCCGGGACAGGTGGTAGTCGGCCCCAGCATTTT
TRBV6-1	TRBJ2-5	-	-	CASSTLTGTQETQYF	TGTGCCAGCAGCACCCTAACAGGGACCCAAGAGACCCAGTACTTC
TRBV5-1	TRBJ2-7	-	-	CASRTEYEQYF	TGCGCCAGCCGGACAGAATACGAGCAGTACTTC